A single sample gave rise to the 24 T cell receptor beta chains below, sequenced in a study of blood T cell repertoires in COVID-19. Sequencing was performed with immunoSEQ multiplex PCR; in TCRdb, only in-frame clones are kept and a portion is missing. The sample shows around 76,000 clones, 83% of them seen only once. Sequenced: peripheral blood. These receptors were taken from a young man with COVID-19, enrolled during active disease.

The V gene is TRBV29-1, the J gene TRBJ1-2; TRBD1 aligns across 8 bases. From germline, CDR1 is SQVTM and CDR2 ANQGSEA. This CDR3 comprises 13 residues. The ends lost 5 bases at V and 8 bases at J; junction bases unmatched: 10. The DNA for the CDR3 is TGCAGCGTTCTTATCCAGGGGGCTTCAGGCTACACCTTC. Encoded protein: CSVLIQGASGYTF. Drawing the rest from reference TRBV29-1 and TRBJ1-2, the complete variable domain is SAVISQKPSRDICQRGTSLTIQCQVDSQVTMMFWYRQQPGQSLTLIATANQGSEATYESGFVIDKFPISRPNLTFSTLTVSNMSPEDSSIYLCSVLIQGASGYTFGSGTRLTVV.

Here the CDR3 reads CAVATGMNTEAFF. The CDR3 DNA reads TGTGCCGTTGCCACAGGGATGAACACTGAAGCTTTCTTT. V gene TRBV10-3 combines with J gene TRBJ1-1, with D possibly TRBD1 on 6 matching bases. The germline V and J ends were trimmed by 11 bases and 0 bases, with 13 bases remaining between them. Germline V gene data show CDR1 as ENHRY and CDR2 as SYGVKD. The CDR3 has 13 residues.

This clone was observed once. The V call is TRBV28, the J call TRBJ2-7; TRBD2 aligns across 10 bases. The CDR3 totals 14 residues. The germline V gene has CDR1 MDHEN and CDR2 SYDVKM. V gave up 6 bases and J gave up 2 bases; unmatched junction bases: 4. The DNA of the CDR3 is TGTGCCAGCAGAGGGACTAGCGTAACCTACGAGCAGTACTTC. Its translation: CASRGTSVTYEQYF.

The sample holds one count of this clone. The genes are TRBV7-6 and TRBJ2-7; D gene uncertain. The V gene lost 3 bases and the J gene lost 3 bases, with 9 bases spanning the gap. Per the germline V gene, CDR1 is SGHVS and CDR2 is FNYEAQ. The CDR3 totals 13 residues. This chain's CDR3 is CASSFGESYEQYF. The CDR3 region has the DNA TGTGCCAGCAGCTTCGGTGAGAGCTACGAGCAGTACTTC.

The chain uses TRBV7-2 and TRBJ2-2, with TRBD2 matching 7 bases. Trimming took 1 base from V and 6 from J; bases not matched to a gene: 8. This CDR3 spans 16 amino acids. Germline CDR1 is SGHTA and CDR2 is FQGNSA. The CDR3 loop reads CASSLGFGGRAGELFF. The CDR3 nucleotides are TGTGCCAGCAGCTTAGGGTTTGGCGGGAGAGCCGGGGAGCTGTTTTTT.

V is TRBV25-1 and J is TRBJ1-6; a possible D gene is TRBD1 (5 bases). The CDR3 loop spans 13 amino acids. Germline V gene sequence: CDR1 MGHDK, CDR2 SYGVNS. Trimming removed 6 bases at V and 8 bases at J, with 11 bases between. The CDR3 DNA follows: TGTGCCAGCAGGATGACGGGGGATTCACCCCTCCACTTT. Protein product: CASRMTGDSPLHF.

The chain couples TRBV11-2 to TRBJ2-2, with 10 bases matching TRBD1. Trimming cost V 5 bases and J 6 bases; bases outside gene matches: 0. Germline CDR1 SGHAT, CDR2 FQNNGV. There are 13 residues in the CDR3. CDR3 sequence reads: CASSGQGAGELFF. CDR3 DNA: TGTGCCAGCAGCGGACAGGGGGCCGGGGAGCTGTTTTTT.

This chain joins TRBV7-9 and TRBJ2-5, with D perhaps TRBD2 (5 bases). There are 16 residues in the CDR3. With 5 bases removed from V and 5 bases from J, the gap between germline ends came to 21 bases. Germline lookup yields CDR1 SEHNR and CDR2 FQNEAQ (reference sequence). For the CDR3, the DNA is TGTGCCAGCAGCCACAGCGGAGCCGGGGTTTGGGAGACCCAGTACTTC. It specifies CASSHSGAGVWETQYF.

The chain couples TRBV30 to TRBJ1-5; TRBD1 matches at 7 bases. This CDR3 has 13 amino acids. The V segment lost 5 bases and the J segment 4 bases; nucleotides outside the gene matches: 5. Germline loops: CDR1 GTSNPN, CDR2 SVGIG (reference sequence). Here the CDR3 DNA reads TGTGCCTGGGACCGACAGGGAAATCAGCCCCAGCATTTT. Amino acid sequence: CAWDRQGNQPQHF.

The V and J genes are TRBV3-1 (or the pseudogene TRBV3-2) and TRBJ1-6, with D possibly TRBD1 on 6 matching bases. CDR3 length: 16 residues. Germline CDR1 is LGHDT and CDR2 is YNNKEL (reference sequence). V lost 1 base to trimming and J lost 7 bases, with 14 bases between them. CDR3 region: CASSQGRQAYNSPLHF. In DNA, the CDR3 is TGTGCCAGCAGCCAAGGACGACAGGCTTACAATTCACCCCTCCACTTT.

The rearrangement joins TRBV5-6 to TRBJ2-3, with 10 bases aligning to TRBD2. From germline, CDR1 is SGHDT and CDR2 YYEEEE. V lost 4 bases and J lost 4; bases outside the gene matches: 12. The CDR3 extends over 17 amino acids. The CDR3 loop reads CASSPGLVAGGADTQYF. The DNA for the CDR3 is TGTGCCAGCAGCCCAGGACTGGTAGCGGGAGGTGCAGATACGCAGTATTTT.

The chain recombines TRBV30 with TRBJ1-5, with 9 bases that match TRBD1. Trimming took 3 bases from V and 3 from J; bases not matched to a gene: 3. Germline loops: CDR1 GTSNPN, CDR2 SVGIG (reference sequence). The CDR3 covers 14 residues. In DNA form, the CDR3 reads TGTGCCTGGAGCAGGACAGGGGTCAATCAGCCCCAGCATTTT. This sequence encodes CAWSRTGVNQPQHF.

The chain employs TRBV24-1 and TRBJ2-1, with 15 positions matching TRBD2. Germline V gene lookup returns CDR1 KGHDR and CDR2 SFDVKD. V was clipped by 3 bases and J by 4 bases; unmatched bases: 12. The CDR3 extends over 20 amino acids. The CDR3 DNA reads as TGTGCCACCAGTGATGCGGGACTAGCGGGAGGAAAATATTCTTACAATGAGCAGTTCTTC. Amino acid sequence: CATSDAGLAGGKYSYNEQFF.

The gene calls are TRBV6-1 and TRBJ1-6; tentative D call: TRBD1 (6 bases). CDR3 length: 14 amino acids. Germline V gene data show CDR1 as MNHNS and CDR2 as SASEGT. Between the trimmed V and J ends, which lost 0 bases and 8 bases, there was a span of 8 bases. The CDR3 DNA is TGTGCCAGCAGTGAAGCGGACAGCGATTCACCCCTCCACTTT. It is translated as CASSEADSDSPLHF.

V gene TRBV5-4 combines with J gene TRBJ1-1, with 9 bases fitting TRBD1. CDR1 is SGHNT and CDR2 is YYREEE in the germline V gene (reference sequence). The V and J ends lost 1 base and 5 bases, in that order; junction bases with no gene match: 6. The CDR3 length is 15 residues. CDR3 sequence reads: CASSLMGQGETEAFF. For the CDR3, the DNA is TGTGCCAGCAGCTTGATGGGACAGGGCGAGACTGAAGCTTTCTTT.

V usage is TRBV5-8 and J usage is TRBJ1-5, with D tentatively TRBD1 (5 bases). The germline V gene has CDR1 SGHTS and CDR2 YDEGEE. Trimming removed 3 bases at V and 0 bases at J, with 10 bases between. There are 15 residues in the CDR3. The CDR3 loop reads CASSSQGYSNQPQHF. The CDR3 DNA sequence: TGTGCCAGCAGCTCGCAGGGTTATAGCAATCAGCCCCAGCATTTT.

The chain combines TRBV4-2 with TRBJ2-1, with 7 positions matching TRBD2. The CDR3 is made up of 16 amino acids. The trim removed 1 base at V and 2 bases at J, leaving 5 bases unmatched. Germline V gene lookup returns CDR1 LGHNA and CDR2 YNFKEQ. CDR3: CASSQARREPYNEQFF. The CDR3 nucleotides are TGTGCCAGCAGCCAAGCTCGGCGGGAGCCCTACAATGAGCAGTTCTTC.

The chain uses TRBV10-3 and TRBJ1-1; 8 bases are a match to TRBD1. V shed 6 bases, J shed 5 bases, and the junction held 8 bases outside the gene matches. The CDR3 has 14 residues. Germline CDR1 ENHRY, CDR2 SYGVKD. The CDR3: CAIRGTGLGTEAFF. The CDR3 DNA follows: TGTGCCATCAGAGGGACAGGCCTTGGGACTGAAGCTTTCTTT.

This clone turned up a few times. The V gene is TRBV10-1, the J gene TRBJ1-2; 7 positions match TRBD1. Germline trimming cut 7 bases from V and 12 bases from J; bases unmatched to any gene: 11. The CDR3 length is 12 residues. In germline, CDR1 is WNHNN, CDR2 SYGVQD (reference sequence). Here the CDR3 reads CASTLSLTGHTF. Written as DNA, the CDR3 is TGCGCCAGCACCCTTAGCCTGACAGGGCACACCTTC.

The V call is TRBV5-1, the J call TRBJ2-7; 11 nucleotides agree with TRBD2. This CDR3 has 16 residues. V gave up 0 bases and J gave up 5 bases; unmatched junction bases: 7. Germline assignment: CDR1 SGHRS and CDR2 YFSETQ. In DNA, the CDR3 is TGCGCCAGCAGCTTGGAGGTAGCGGGAGGGTACAACGAGCAGTACTTC. Protein sequence: CASSLEVAGGYNEQYF.

This rearrangement joins TRBV4-1 to TRBJ1-6; D uncertain. Germline CDR1 MGHRA, CDR2 YSYEKL. This CDR3 comprises 15 residues. V dropped 4 bases and J dropped 8 bases, with 15 bases sitting between them. The CDR3 sequence: CASSRGPIPDSPLHF. CDR3 DNA: TGCGCCAGCAGCCGAGGGCCAATCCCGGATTCACCCCTCCACTTT.

This sequence joins TRBV5-1 and TRBJ2-7; 11 positions agree with TRBD2. The V gene's germline CDR1 is SGHRS and CDR2 YFSETQ. The CDR3 length is 14 residues. With 2 bases clipped from V and 5 bases from J, the junction kept 3 bases outside the gene matches. The chain's CDR3 is CASSFSGRVDEQYF. CDR3 in DNA: TGCGCCAGCAGCTTTAGCGGGAGGGTTGACGAGCAGTACTTC. Full variable domain (remainder filled in from reference TRBV5-1 and TRBJ2-7): KAGVTQTPRYLIKTRGQQVTLSCSPISGHRSVSWYQQTPGQGLQFLFEYFSETQRNKGNFPGRFSGRQFSNSRSEMNVSTLELGDSALYLCASSFSGRVDEQYFGPGTRLTVT.

The chain is built from TRBV13 and TRBJ2-3; TRBD1 is a possible D gene (6 bases). CDR1 and CDR2 (germline): PRHDT, FYEKMQ (reference sequence). The CDR3 has 14 amino acids. Trimming removed 7 bases at V and 0 bases at J, with 11 bases between. CDR3 region: CASTIGQSTDTQYF. For the CDR3, the DNA is TGTGCCAGCACTATAGGACAGAGCACAGATACGCAGTATTTT.

This chain links TRBV28 with TRBJ1-1; no clear D gene. Trimming stripped 6 bases from V and 1 base from J, with 9 bases between. The CDR3 length is 13 residues. Germline V CDR1 and CDR2: MDHEN, SYDVKM. The DNA for the CDR3 is TGTGCCAGCAGGCTGCGGGGGAACACTGAAGCTTTCTTT. Protein product: CASRLRGNTEAFF. The full variable domain, with the rest looked up from reference TRBV28 and TRBJ1-1, is DVKVTQSSRYLVKRTGEKVFLECVQDMDHENMFWYRQDPGLGLRLIYFSYDVKMKEKGDIPEGYSVSREKKERFSLILESASTNQTSMYLCASRLRGNTEAFFGQGTRLTVV.